One and the same sample provided the 10 T cell receptor beta chains below, sequenced in a study of T cell clones after liver transplantation (dated by TCRdb to between 2018 and 2021). The library was produced with the immunoSEQ multiplex PCR assay. Entries here come from immuneACCESS through TCRdb and include only in-frame sequences with V and J called. Some clones fail to appear in such tables; in the studies checked, an unresolved V gene covers under half of the shortfall, and the cause of the remainder is unknown. The sample data list about 74,000 clones, and over 70% of these were observed just once. The ten largest clones add up to about 0.6% of the sample. The label giving this sample's time point can be read as: pre-transplant. This specimen was CD4+ T cells from blood, taken before liver transplant. These receptors all come from a human donor who received a liver transplant.

This clone has just a few counts. The chain couples TRBV10-3 to TRBJ1-2; 10 nucleotides match TRBD1. The V gene's germline CDR1 is ENHRY and CDR2 SYGVKD. The CDR3 loop spans 14 amino acids. Losses at the gene ends were 0 bases for V and 8 bases for J; bases not matched to a gene: 3. In nucleotides, the CDR3 is TGTGCCATCAGTGAGTCCCGGGACAGGGGCGGCTACACCTTC. It codes for CAISESRDRGGYTF.

The chain combines TRBV7-9 with TRBJ2-7, with TRBD1 identical over 8 bases. The CDR3 spans 16 residues. The junction had 9 bases not matched to a gene; V was cut back by 5 bases and J by 0 bases. Germline CDR1 reads SEHNR; CDR2 reads FQNEAQ (reference sequence). The CDR3 region has the DNA TGTGCCAGCAGCCCCCTCGACAGGGGCCTCTCCTACGAGCAGTACTTC. It is translated as CASSPLDRGLSYEQYF.

This clone has a single count. V is TRBV6-4 and J is TRBJ2-1; D uncertain. This CDR3 has 13 amino acids. The ends were cut back, 2 bases at V and 6 bases at J, with 8 bases in the middle. Germline V gene data show CDR1 as MRHNA and CDR2 as SNTAGT. The CDR3, as DNA: TGTGCCAGCAGTGACCCCCTCTCCAATGAGCAGTTCTTC. This translates into CASSDPLSNEQFF.

The gene calls are TRBV7-9 and TRBJ1-3; 8 nucleotides match TRBD1. V lost 4 bases and J lost 3; bases outside the gene matches: 17. Per germline, CDR1 SEHNR and CDR2 FQNEAQ (reference sequence). The CDR3 is 19 residues long. This CDR3 is CASSSPWTGNPSGGNTIYF. Here the CDR3 DNA reads TGTGCCAGCAGCTCCCCGTGGACAGGGAATCCCTCGGGTGGAAACACCATATATTTT.

The rearrangement links TRBV2 to TRBJ2-2, with 9 bases aligning to TRBD2. The CDR3 has 18 amino acids. Per the germline V gene, CDR1 is SNHLY and CDR2 is FYNNEI. After removal of 6 bases from V and 3 bases from J, the junction contained 14 bases not matched to a gene. The DNA for the CDR3 is TGTGCCAGCAGCCCAGGGTTTAGCGGGAGTGTATACACCGGGGAGCTGTTTTTT. As protein: CASSPGFSGSVYTGELFF.

The rearrangement joins TRBV11-2 to TRBJ1-4; maybe TRBD1 (5 bases). Trimming took 6 bases from V and 7 from J, leaving 12 bases between them. Per germline, CDR1 SGHAT and CDR2 FQNNGV. The CDR3 spans 13 residues. CDR3 nucleotides: TGTGCCAGCAGGCGCGGCGGGGGTGAAAAACTGTTTTTT. Protein sequence: CASRRGGGEKLFF.

The chain links TRBV5-1 to TRBJ2-1, with 9 bases matching TRBD1. Germline trimming cut 3 bases from V and 1 base from J; bases unmatched to any gene: 8. CDR1 SGHRS and CDR2 YFSETQ come from the germline V gene. This CDR3 has 17 amino acids. As DNA, the CDR3 is TGCGCCAGCAGCTATCGGACAGGGGAGTTGTCCTACAATGAGCAGTTCTTC. This translates into CASSYRTGELSYNEQFF.

This chain joins TRBV5-1 and TRBJ1-5; the match to TRBD1 covers 9 bases. Germline lookup yields CDR1 SGHRS and CDR2 YFSETQ. There are 17 residues in the CDR3. V lost 4 bases, J lost 3 bases, and 11 bases stayed unmatched. The CDR3 sequence: CASSAGPGTGNNQPQHF. The DNA of the CDR3 is TGCGCCAGCAGCGCCGGGCCGGGGACAGGGAACAATCAGCCCCAGCATTTT. Using reference TRBV5-1 and TRBJ1-5 for the parts outside the CDR3, the full variable domain is KAGVTQTPRYLIKTRGQQVTLSCSPISGHRSVSWYQQTPGQGLQFLFEYFSETQRNKGNFPGRFSGRQFSNSRSEMNVSTLELGDSALYLCASSAGPGTGNNQPQHFGDGTRLSIL.

The V call is TRBV7-9, the J call TRBJ2-4, with D uncertain. V lost 6 bases and J lost 1, with 16 bases in between. The germline gives CDR1 SEHNR, CDR2 FQNEAQ (reference sequence). CDR3 length: 16 residues. This chain's CDR3 is CASRPNSASAKNIQYF. CDR3 coding DNA: TGTGCCAGCAGACCAAACAGCGCGTCGGCCAAAAACATTCAGTACTTC.

This sequence joins TRBV7-8 and TRBJ1-1; perhaps TRBD1 as D (6 bases). V was cut by 1 base and J by 0 bases, with 18 bases left in between. Germline CDR1 and CDR2: SGHVS and FQNEAQ. The CDR3 length is 18 residues. CDR3 region: CASSLVQAGVSMNTEAFF. The CDR3 bases are TGTGCCAGCAGCTTAGTTCAGGCAGGGGTATCAATGAACACTGAAGCTTTCTTT.